These 2 T cell receptor beta chains came from one sample sequenced in a study of CXCR3-negative and CXCR3-positive naive CD8 T cells. What these receptors recognize is not known. Study-wide results and caveats: Naive cells positive for CXCR3 carried more hydrophobic TRB CDR3s than CXCR3-negative ones.

UMI-labeled TRB cDNA libraries were prepared by 5' RACE. TCRdb reprocessed the 5' RACE reads and stores each CDR3 protein as one record, lacking DNA. This table holds some 140,000 distinct CDR3 sequences. The source material was naive CXCR3+ CD8+ T cells from blood. The subset is: CD45RO-CCR7+CD27+CD95- naive CD8+ T cells expressing CXCR3 (TNR3+). Receptor source: a human donor in good health. Some clones in this sample may be carry-over from other donors' samples.

The V and J genes are TRBV29-1 and TRBJ2-1; checking the TCRdb D call of TRBD2 is not possible without DNA. The CDR3 totals 13 residues. CDR1 and CDR2 from the germline V gene are SQVTM and ANQGSEA. CDR3: CSVDVAGTNEQFF.

This rearrangement joins TRBV25-1 to TRBJ2-5. This CDR3 region has 12 residues. Germline V CDR1 and CDR2: MGHDK, SYGVNS. The CDR3 is CASSECGETQYF.